Following are 27 T cell receptor beta chains from one sample sequenced in a study of chemoradiotherapy in HPV16-positive cancers. Some clones are missing from TCRdb's copy, which holds only in-frame ones; the method was immunoSEQ multiplex PCR. The data contain 20,000 to 30,000 clones, more than 75% of them singletons. Sequenced material: blood, taken from a patient who underwent chemoradiotherapy. These receptors all come from a human donor with HPV-associated anogenital cancer.

This chain connects TRBV5-4 to TRBJ2-1; TRBD2 matches at 7 bases. V lost 0 bases and J lost 7; bases outside the gene matches: 7. The germline V gene encodes CDR1 SGHNT and CDR2 YYREEE (reference sequence). This CDR3 has 15 amino acids. The CDR3 protein is CASSLEPRGSNEQFF. In nucleotides, the CDR3 is TGTGCCAGCAGCTTGGAGCCGCGGGGGTCTAATGAGCAGTTCTTC. Drawing the rest from reference TRBV5-4 and TRBJ2-1, the complete variable domain is ETGVTQSPTHLIKTRGQQVTLRCSSQSGHNTVSWYQQALGQGPQFIFQYYREEENGRGNFPPRFSGLQFPNYSSELNVNALELDDSALYLCASSLEPRGSNEQFFGPGTRLTVL.

This chain connects TRBV4-1 to TRBJ2-3, with D perhaps matching TRBD1 (6 bases). V lost 1 base, J lost 5 bases, and 16 bases lay in between. The V gene's germline CDR1 is MGHRA and CDR2 YSYEKL. This CDR3 is 16 amino acids long. Here the CDR3 reads CASSQVLGLRGDTQYF. The CDR3 bases are TGCGCCAGCAGCCAAGTTTTAGGACTCAGGGGAGATACGCAGTATTTT.

This sequence joins TRBV5-1 and TRBJ1-1; 7 nucleotides align to TRBD1. V was pared by 5 bases and J by 8 bases, with 12 bases of the junction left unmatched. CDR3 length: 14 amino acids. Germline CDR1 reads SGHRS; CDR2 reads YFSETQ. The CDR3 bases are TGCGCCAGCAGAACCACAGGGGATGGAGGGGAAGCTTTCTTT. Protein: CASRTTGDGGEAFF.

The chain links TRBV4-1 to TRBJ2-5; TRBD2 aligns across 14 bases. V lost 4 bases, J lost 3 bases, and 7 bases stayed unmatched. Germline CDR1 and CDR2: MGHRA and YSYEKL. This CDR3 region has 17 residues. CDR3 in DNA: TGCGCCAGCAGCCGAGGACTAGCGGGGGGAATAAAAGAGACCCAGTACTTC. Its protein is CASSRGLAGGIKETQYF.

The chain couples TRBV2 to TRBJ2-2, with D possibly matching TRBD1 (6 bases). V shed 7 bases and J shed 4 bases, with 13 bases lying between them. The CDR3 length is 14 residues. Germline CDR1 reads SNHLY; CDR2 reads FYNNEI. CDR3 amino acids: CASKGGTGTGELFF. The CDR3 DNA reads as TGTGCCAGCAAAGGGGGAACGGGCACCGGGGAGCTGTTTTTT.

This sequence joins TRBV5-4 and TRBJ2-7, with 9 bases identical to TRBD1. Trimming at V came to 4 bases and at J to 7 bases, leaving 12 bases not matched to a gene. This CDR3 has 15 residues. In germline, CDR1 is SGHNT, CDR2 YYREEE (reference sequence). DNA of the CDR3: TGTGCCAGCAGCACAGAGACAGGGGGGGCGGGGGAGCAGTACTTC. Its protein product is CASSTETGGAGEQYF.

The chain uses TRBV6-4 and TRBJ2-3, with 9 nucleotides matching TRBD2. Looked up from germline, CDR1 is MRHNA and CDR2 is SNTAGT. Trimming took 0 bases from V and 1 from J; bases not matched to a gene: 5. This CDR3 is 17 amino acids long. CDR3 in DNA: TGTGCCAGCAGTGACTCAGCGGGGGGCCGTGGCACAGATACGCAGTATTTT. Translating gives CASSDSAGGRGTDTQYF.

This chain links TRBV7-2 with TRBJ1-4; 8 bases map to TRBD1. V gave up 5 bases and J gave up 4 bases; unmatched junction bases: 6. Germline V gene sequence: CDR1 SGHTA, CDR2 FQGNSA. The CDR3 sequence is 15 residues long. The DNA of the CDR3 is TGTGCCAGCAGCCCATGGACAGGGCTTAATGAAAAACTGTTTTTT. This sequence encodes CASSPWTGLNEKLFF.

This clone appeared once. The V and J genes are TRBV18 and TRBJ2-7; 7 positions agree with TRBD1. The V gene end was trimmed by 3 bases and the J gene end by 6 bases; junction bases not matched to a gene: 8. Germline CDR1 and CDR2: KGHSH and LQKENI. The CDR3 runs to 14 residues. CDR3 bases: TGTGCCAGCTCACCGGGACAGAACATAGGCGAGCAGTACTTC. Residues: CASSPGQNIGEQYF.

The V and J genes are TRBV11-1 and TRBJ2-3, with unresolved D. In germline, CDR1 is SGHAT, CDR2 FQDESV (reference sequence). The V end lost 2 bases, the J end lost 0 bases, and 9 bases lay between the germline ends. This CDR3 is built from 15 residues. CDR3 bases: TGTGCCAGCAGCTTACGTCTCAGGAGCACAGATACGCAGTATTTT. Protein: CASSLRLRSTDTQYF.

This chain joins TRBV29-1 and TRBJ2-5; 7 nucleotides match TRBD1. V lost 6 bases to trimming and J lost 0 bases; unmatched junction nucleotides: 4. CDR3 length: 13 residues. Germline CDR1 is SQVTM and CDR2 is ANQGSEA. The CDR3 nucleotides are TGCAGCGTCTCGGGACAGTACCAAGAGACCCAGTACTTC. Translating gives CSVSGQYQETQYF.

The rearrangement joins TRBV6-4 to TRBJ2-1, with TRBD2 identical over 10 bases. J gave up 10 bases and V 4 bases, and 7 bases lay outside the gene matches. Germline CDR1 reads MRHNA; CDR2 reads SNTAGT. This CDR3 has 14 residues. The CDR3 loop is CASSGASGSEEQFF. In nucleotides, the CDR3 is TGTGCCAGCAGTGGGGCTAGCGGGAGCGAAGAGCAGTTCTTC.

The chain recombines TRBV4-1 with TRBJ2-5; D unclear. The CDR3 covers 13 residues. Deletions cut 4 bases from V and 5 bases from J, with 11 bases between. Germline V gene lookup returns CDR1 MGHRA and CDR2 YSYEKL. The CDR3 loop is CASSLLVGETQYF. As DNA, the CDR3 is TGCGCCAGCAGCCTTCTAGTGGGGGAGACCCAGTACTTC.

The chain couples TRBV6-6 to TRBJ1-1; D is unclear. The V and J ends lost 0 bases and 11 bases respectively, with 7 bases between them. This CDR3 has 11 residues. The germline CDR1 and CDR2 sequences are MNHNY and SVGAGI (reference sequence). CDR3 residues: CASSYSQDAFF. The CDR3 nucleotides read TGTGCCAGCAGTTACTCGCAGGATGCTTTCTTT.

In regard to this clone: Other DNA sequences in the same sample also yield this CDR3. The rearrangement links TRBV30 to TRBJ2-2, with D perhaps matching TRBD1 or TRBD2 (6 bases each). V lost 0 bases and J 4 bases, leaving 12 bases between the germline ends. This CDR3 has 15 residues. Germline V gives CDR1 GTSNPN, CDR2 SVGIG (reference sequence). DNA of the CDR3: TGTGCCTGGAGTGTAGGAGGGGGGCGCACCGGGGAGCTGTTTTTT. Translation: CAWSVGGGRTGELFF.

The rearrangement joins TRBV30 to TRBJ1-4; D unresolved. Trimming shortened V by 7 bases and J by 5 bases, and 17 bases separated the two germline ends. Germline values: CDR1 GTSNPN, CDR2 SVGIG (reference sequence). The CDR3 spans 14 residues. The CDR3 loop is CAFNFAGVNEKLFF. In nucleotides, the CDR3 is TGTGCCTTTAACTTCGCCGGAGTCAATGAAAAACTGTTTTTT.

This sequence joins TRBV7-7 and TRBJ2-3; D may be TRBD1 or TRBD2 (5 bases each). V was trimmed by 1 base and J by 4 bases, leaving 12 bases between them. Germline V lookup: CDR1 SSHAT, CDR2 FNYEAQ (reference sequence). The CDR3 loop spans 15 amino acids. The CDR3 protein is CASSLGAGSPDTQYF. The CDR3 DNA sequence: TGTGCCAGCAGCTTAGGGGCAGGGAGTCCAGATACGCAGTATTTT. The variable domain in full, completed from reference TRBV7-7 and TRBJ2-3, reads GAGVSQSPRYKVTKRGQDVTLRCDPISSHATLYWYQQALGQGPEFLTYFNYEAQPDKSGLPSDRFSAERPEGSISTLTIQRTEQRDSAMYRCASSLGAGSPDTQYFGPGTRLTVL.

This chain joins TRBV14 and TRBJ1-1, with 7 bases lining up with TRBD1. CDR3 length equals 13 residues. Per the germline V gene, CDR1 is SGHDN and CDR2 is FVKESK. V was clipped by 3 bases and J by 7 bases; unmatched bases: 5. CDR3 DNA: TGTGCCAGCAGCCAGCAGGGGACAGTTGAAGCTTTCTTT. Translated: CASSQQGTVEAFF.

The CDR3 sequence is CASSPLWPGQAYNEQFF. Written as DNA, the CDR3 is TGTGCCAGCAGCCCACTCTGGCCGGGACAGGCTTACAATGAGCAGTTCTTC. The chain couples TRBV7-2 to TRBJ2-1; 8 bases map to TRBD1. CDR1 is SGHTA and CDR2 is FQGNSA in the germline V gene. There are 17 residues in the CDR3. The J segment lost 4 bases and the V segment lost 5 bases, leaving 13 bases of the junction unmatched.

The V call is TRBV12-5, the J call TRBJ2-3; tentatively, D is TRBD1 or TRBD2 (5 bases each). Germline V gives CDR1 LGHNT, CDR2 FRNRAP. The CDR3 is made up of 16 amino acids. V was shortened by 1 base and J by 3 bases, with 14 bases between the two germline ends. The CDR3 here is CASGLGTGGNTDTQYF. The CDR3 nucleotides are TGTGCTAGTGGTTTGGGAACAGGAGGTAATACAGATACGCAGTATTTT.

V usage is TRBV4-2 and J usage is TRBJ1-4; a weak D match, TRBD1 (6 bases). V was clipped by 4 bases and J by 6 bases, with 12 bases between them. CDR3 length equals 14 residues. Per germline, CDR1 LGHNA and CDR2 YNFKEQ. The CDR3 nucleotides read TGTGCCAGCAGCCCCCGGACAGTGGATGAAAAACTGTTTTTT. Its protein is CASSPRTVDEKLFF.

The rearrangement uses TRBV15 and TRBJ2-7; 9 positions agree with TRBD1. Germline CDR1 and CDR2: LNHNV and YYDKDF (reference sequence). J was trimmed by 7 bases and V by 1 base; bases with no gene match: 8. CDR3 size: 15 residues. The CDR3 coding sequence is TGTGCCACCAGCAGAGCGGGACAGGGAAAAGGGGAGCAGTACTTC. Translating gives CATSRAGQGKGEQYF.

This clone has just a few counts. The CDR3 loop reads CASSPSVGGEQYF. The DNA of the CDR3 is TGTGCCAGCAGCCCTTCGGTCGGAGGGGAGCAGTACTTC. V and J are TRBV11-1 and TRBJ2-7, with D perhaps matching TRBD2 (6 bases). The CDR3 has 13 amino acids. V shed 5 bases and J shed 7 bases, with 15 bases lying between them. CDR1 is SGHAT, CDR2 FQDESV, per germline (reference sequence).

This clone turned up a few times. This sequence joins TRBV12-5 and TRBJ1-1; D uncertain. Germline CDR1 reads LGHNT; CDR2 reads FRNRAP. Deletions cut 7 bases from V and 4 bases from J, with 16 bases between. CDR3 length: 14 amino acids. Written as DNA, the CDR3 is TGTGCTAGTGATCCCTGGGAAATCGGCACTGAAGCTTTCTTT. Encoded protein: CASDPWEIGTEAFF.

This chain connects TRBV5-4 to TRBJ1-6; the D is unclear. CDR3 length: 16 amino acids. V lost 0 bases and J 5 bases, leaving 12 bases between the germline ends. Per the germline V gene, CDR1 is SGHNT and CDR2 is YYREEE (reference sequence). This CDR3 is CASSLGGLFHNSPLHF. CDR3 sequence (DNA): TGTGCCAGCAGCTTGGGCGGGTTATTCCATAATTCACCCCTCCACTTT.

This clone was counted a single time. The V call is TRBV15, the J call TRBJ2-3; tentatively, D is TRBD2 (6 bases). The CDR3 consists of 17 residues. V lost 1 base, J lost 0 bases, and 14 bases lay in between. Germline assignment: CDR1 LNHNV and CDR2 YYDKDF (reference sequence). CDR3 protein: CATSRVVGGPSTDTQYF. CDR3 nucleotide sequence: TGTGCCACCAGCAGAGTTGTGGGAGGTCCCAGCACAGATACGCAGTATTTT.

This chain connects TRBV5-4 to TRBJ2-3, with D perhaps matching TRBD1 (6 bases). The CDR3 spans 16 residues. With 0 bases removed from V and 3 bases from J, the gap between germline ends came to 14 bases. The V gene's germline CDR1 is SGHNT and CDR2 YYREEE (reference sequence). Written as DNA, the CDR3 is TGTGCCAGCAGCTTGGATGCCAGGGGCGGTACAGATACGCAGTATTTT. It specifies CASSLDARGGTDTQYF. Full variable domain (remainder filled in from reference TRBV5-4 and TRBJ2-3): ETGVTQSPTHLIKTRGQQVTLRCSSQSGHNTVSWYQQALGQGPQFIFQYYREEENGRGNFPPRFSGLQFPNYSSELNVNALELDDSALYLCASSLDARGGTDTQYFGPGTRLTVL.